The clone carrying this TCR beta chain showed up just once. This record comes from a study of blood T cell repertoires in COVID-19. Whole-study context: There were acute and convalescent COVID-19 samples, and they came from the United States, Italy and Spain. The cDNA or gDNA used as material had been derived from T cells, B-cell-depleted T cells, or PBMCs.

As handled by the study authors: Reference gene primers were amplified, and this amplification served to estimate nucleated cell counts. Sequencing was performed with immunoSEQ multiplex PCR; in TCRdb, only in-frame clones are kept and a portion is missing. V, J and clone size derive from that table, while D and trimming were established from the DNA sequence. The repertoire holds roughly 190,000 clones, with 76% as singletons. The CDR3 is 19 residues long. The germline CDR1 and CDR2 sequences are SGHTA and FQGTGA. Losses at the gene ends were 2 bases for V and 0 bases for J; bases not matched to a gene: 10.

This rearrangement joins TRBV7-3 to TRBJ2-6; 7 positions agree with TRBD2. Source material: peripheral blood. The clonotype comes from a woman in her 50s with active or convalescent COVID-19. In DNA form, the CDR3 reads TGTGCCAGCAGCTTACGGGGGGAGCCCCACACCTCTGGGGCCAACGTCCTGACTTTC. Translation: CASSLRGEPHTSGANVLTF.